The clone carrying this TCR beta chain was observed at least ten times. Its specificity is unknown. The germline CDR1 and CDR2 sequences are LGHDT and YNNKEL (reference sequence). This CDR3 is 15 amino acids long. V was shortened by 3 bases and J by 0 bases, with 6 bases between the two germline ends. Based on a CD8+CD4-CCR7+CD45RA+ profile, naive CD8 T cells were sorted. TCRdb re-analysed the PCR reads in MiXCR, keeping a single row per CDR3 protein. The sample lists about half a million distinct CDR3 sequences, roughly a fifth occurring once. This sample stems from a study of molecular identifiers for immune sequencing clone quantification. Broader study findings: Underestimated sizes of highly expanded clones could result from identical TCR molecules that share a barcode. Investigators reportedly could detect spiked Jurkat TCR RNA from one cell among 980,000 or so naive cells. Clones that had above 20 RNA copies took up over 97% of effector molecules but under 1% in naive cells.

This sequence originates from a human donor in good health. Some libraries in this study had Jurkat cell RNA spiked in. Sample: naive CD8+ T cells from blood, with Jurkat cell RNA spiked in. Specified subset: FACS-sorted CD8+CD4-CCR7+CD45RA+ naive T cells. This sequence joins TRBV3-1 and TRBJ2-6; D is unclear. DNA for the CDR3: TGTGCCAGCAGCCAGATTAGCTCTGGGGCCAACGTCCTGACTTTC. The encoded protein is CASSQISSGANVLTF.